The 8 T cell receptor beta chains below come from one sample, sequenced in a study of T cells in Graves' hyperthyroidism and ophthalmopathy. What was amplified from RNA transcripts were TCR beta CDR3 regions. The HTBI primer set drove a first-round RT-PCR of the TCR CDR3. One entry per CDR3 protein results from TCRdb running MiXCR on the multiplex PCR reads. The data contain some 720,000 distinct CDR3 sequences, about a sixth of them singletons. The sequencing sample was made of blood. The receptor set was obtained from a man aged 18-30 years with Graves' hyperthyroidism.

This chain joins TRBV2 and TRBJ2-7; D perhaps matches TRBD2 (6 bases). Per germline, CDR1 SNHLY and CDR2 FYNNEI. V was clipped by 6 bases and J by 7 bases, with 13 bases between them. This CDR3 comprises 12 residues. For the CDR3, the DNA is TGTGCCAGCAGCTACACCGCGGGGGAGCAGTACTTC. Residues: CASSYTAGEQYF. Full variable domain (missing parts from reference TRBV2 and TRBJ2-7): EPEVTQTPSHQVTQMGQEVILRCVPISNHLYFYWYRQILGQKVEFLVSFYNNEISEKSEIFDDQFSVERPDGSNFTLKIRSTKLEDSAMYFCASSYTAGEQYFGPGTRLTVT.

This clonotype was detected many times. The gene calls are TRBV7-2 and TRBJ2-7, with D possibly TRBD2 on 5 matching bases. Looked up from germline, CDR1 is SGHTA and CDR2 is FQGNSA. V was shortened by 6 bases and J by 2 bases, with 11 bases between the two germline ends. There are 13 residues in the CDR3. The chain's CDR3 is CASRSGLAYEQYF. The DNA for the CDR3 is TGTGCCAGCAGGTCCGGACTGGCCTACGAGCAGTACTTC. The full variable domain, in which reference TRBV7-2 and TRBJ2-7 provide the parts outside the CDR3, is GAGVSQSPSNKVTEKGKDVELRCDPISGHTALYWYRQSLGQGLEFLIYFQGNSAPDKSGLPSDRFSAERTGGSVSTLTIQRTQQEDSAVYLCASRSGLAYEQYFGPGTRLTVT.

This clonotype came up many times. This sequence joins TRBV28 and TRBJ2-2, with a possible D match to TRBD1 (6 bases). The CDR3 is 11 amino acids. V was shortened by 8 bases and J by 6 bases, with 7 bases between the two germline ends. Germline V gene data show CDR1 as MDHEN and CDR2 as SYDVKM. CDR3 nucleotides: TGTGCCAGCCACAGGGCCGGGGAGCTGTTTTTT. This translates into CASHRAGELFF.

This clonotype appeared a few times. This rearrangement joins TRBV19 to TRBJ2-1; 8 bases map to TRBD2. V lost 5 bases, J lost 6 bases, and 6 bases stayed unmatched. The CDR3 covers 14 residues. Germline V lookup: CDR1 LNHDA, CDR2 SQIVND (reference sequence). DNA of the CDR3: TGTGCCAGTAGTGAACGGGAGGGCGCCAATGAGCAGTTCTTC. Translating gives CASSEREGANEQFF.

This clonotype was counted ten times or more. This chain links TRBV12-3 or TRBV12-4 with TRBJ1-5; TRBD1 matches 8 bases. CDR3 size: 14 residues. With V trimmed by 6 bases and J by 4 bases, 5 bases remained unmatched. This CDR3 is CASSRTGWNQPQHF. Written as DNA, the CDR3 is TGTGCCAGCAGCAGGACAGGGTGGAATCAGCCCCAGCATTTT.

Ten or more counts support this clonotype. The chain has TRBV18 and TRBJ1-5; tentative D call: TRBD1 (6 bases). The CDR3 is made up of 16 amino acids. Trimming pared 4 bases from V and 6 bases from J, leaving 19 bases between. Germline CDR1 is KGHSH and CDR2 is LQKENI. The CDR3 sequence is CASSLGGHVVGQPQHF. DNA for the CDR3: TGTGCCAGCTCACTTGGGGGACATGTAGTTGGTCAGCCCCAGCATTTT.

This clonotype has ten or more counts. The genes are TRBV6-2 or TRBV6-3 and TRBJ1-2; D is perhaps TRBD1 (6 bases). Germline-derived CDR1 and CDR2 are MNHEY and SVGEGT. V gave up 7 bases and J gave up 4 bases, with 13 bases separating them. The CDR3 has 13 residues. Here the CDR3 reads CASTSMDSYGYTF. DNA for the CDR3: TGTGCCAGCACCTCGATGGACAGCTATGGCTACACCTTC.

The chain combines TRBV30 with TRBJ2-7; weak D call: TRBD2 (5 bases). Trimming took 1 base from V and 4 from J, leaving 11 bases between them. The CDR3 is 13 amino acids. CDR1 and CDR2 (germline): GTSNPN, SVGIG (reference sequence). In DNA form, the CDR3 reads TGTGCCTGGAGTGGAGGGAGTGGGTACGAGCAGTACTTC. Protein sequence: CAWSGGSGYEQYF. The full variable domain, in which reference TRBV30 and TRBJ2-7 provide the parts outside the CDR3, is SQTIHQWPATLVQPVGSPLSLECTVEGTSNPNLYWYRQAAGRGLQLLFYSVGIGQISSEVPQNLSASRPQDRQFILSSKKLLLSDSGFYLCAWSGGSGYEQYFGPGTRLTVT.